The 24 T cell receptor beta chains below come from one sample, sequenced in a study of cytomegalovirus exposure and HLA in healthy donors (dated by TCRdb to 2016 to 2017). The library was prepared using the immunoSEQ multiplex PCR assay. TCRdb holds this immuneACCESS table with in-frame rearrangements only. Some clones are missing; in checked studies, unresolved V genes explain under half, and the rest has no known cause. This sample holds 220,000 or so clones; over 80% were observed only once. 5.5% to 7% of the sample is held by the ten biggest clonotypes. Sequencing was performed on PBMCs. These receptors were obtained from a woman aged 18 to 35 in good health and CMV-seronegative.

The rearrangement links TRBV5-6 to TRBJ2-2; possibly TRBD2 for D (7 bases). Germline values: CDR1 SGHDT, CDR2 YYEEEE. The CDR3 is made up of 15 amino acids. V gave up 0 bases and J gave up 6 bases, with 12 bases separating them. Here the CDR3 reads CASSLVGGRPGELFF. DNA for the CDR3: TGTGCCAGCAGCTTGGTCGGGGGGCGCCCCGGGGAGCTGTTTTTT.

The V call is TRBV6-5, the J call TRBJ1-6; D gene ambiguous. The CDR3 loop spans 12 amino acids. The V and J ends lost 7 bases and 9 bases respectively, with 10 bases between them. CDR1 MNHEY and CDR2 SVGAGI come from the germline V gene. The CDR3 sequence: CASMSRGSPLHF. The CDR3 coding sequence is TGTGCCAGCATGTCACGGGGTTCACCCCTCCACTTT.

V and J are TRBV9 and TRBJ1-2; TRBD1 matches 12 bases. The V gene's germline CDR1 is SGDLS and CDR2 YYNGEE. Trimming took 3 bases from V and 8 from J; bases not matched to a gene: 14. The CDR3 has 17 amino acids. CDR3 nucleotides: TGTGCCAGCAGCGCCCCACGGGGACAGGGGGCTCTCGACGGCTACACCTTC. It encodes CASSAPRGQGALDGYTF.

The J gene is TRBJ1-2, the V gene TRBV10-3, with D perhaps matching TRBD1 (5 bases). CDR3 length: 13 amino acids. Trimming took off 10 bases at V and 6 bases at J, with 18 bases between the two ends. Germline V gives CDR1 ENHRY, CDR2 SYGVKD. The CDR3 nucleotides read TGTGCCACCTCTAAGGTGCAGGGCGATGGCTACACCTTC. It is translated as CATSKVQGDGYTF.

V gene TRBV9 combines with J gene TRBJ1-6, with D possibly being TRBD1 (6 bases). This CDR3 spans 16 amino acids. Germline CDR1 is SGDLS and CDR2 is YYNGEE. V was trimmed by 4 bases and J by 5 bases, leaving 16 bases between them. The DNA for the CDR3 is TGTGCCAGCAGCTCCGAGGGGGGTAGAGATAATTCACCCCTCCACTTT. This gives the protein CASSSEGGRDNSPLHF. Full variable domain (outside the CDR3, taken from reference TRBV9 and TRBJ1-6): DSGVTQTPKHLITATGQRVTLRCSPRSGDLSVYWYQQSLDQGLQFLIQYYNGEERAKGNILERFSAQQFPDLHSELNLSSLELGDSALYFCASSSEGGRDNSPLHFGNGTRLTVT.

The chain employs TRBV28 and TRBJ1-2; 7 bases are shared with TRBD1. Germline V gene lookup returns CDR1 MDHEN and CDR2 SYDVKM. J lost 5 bases, V lost 5 bases, and 11 bases had no gene match. CDR3 size: 15 residues. DNA for the CDR3: TGTGCCAGCAGTCTCCCACAGGGGCGGACTTATGGCTACACCTTC. Translation: CASSLPQGRTYGYTF.

V gene TRBV28 combines with J gene TRBJ1-1, with 11 bases aligning to TRBD1. Germline V gene lookup returns CDR1 MDHEN and CDR2 SYDVKM. CDR3 length: 14 residues. The ends lost 6 bases at V and 3 bases at J; junction bases unmatched: 3. CDR3 sequence (DNA): TGTGCCAGCAGCCGGGACAGGGGGGACACTGAAGCTTTCTTT. Its translation: CASSRDRGDTEAFF.

The genes are TRBV9 and TRBJ1-6; maybe TRBD1 (6 bases). The CDR3 covers 15 residues. Trimming removed 1 base at V and 8 bases at J, with 13 bases between. The germline V gene has CDR1 SGDLS and CDR2 YYNGEE. CDR3 in DNA: TGTGCCAGCAGCGTACATGGGGGCGTAGATTCACCCCTCCACTTT. It translates to CASSVHGGVDSPLHF. Full variable domain (missing parts from reference TRBV9 and TRBJ1-6): DSGVTQTPKHLITATGQRVTLRCSPRSGDLSVYWYQQSLDQGLQFLIQYYNGEERAKGNILERFSAQQFPDLHSELNLSSLELGDSALYFCASSVHGGVDSPLHFGNGTRLTVT.

For this clone: Other DNA sequences in this specimen translate into the identical CDR3. The chain recombines TRBV5-1 with TRBJ2-7, with a weak D call TRBD1 (6 bases). The CDR3 sequence is 12 residues long. Germline V gene data show CDR1 as SGHRS and CDR2 as YFSETQ. Trimming stripped 5 bases from V and 2 bases from J, with 8 bases between. CDR3 bases: TGCGCCAGCAGTTCAGGGGCCTACGAGCAGTACTTC. This codes for CASSSGAYEQYF. Complete variable domain (other parts from reference TRBV5-1 and TRBJ2-7): KAGVTQTPRYLIKTRGQQVTLSCSPISGHRSVSWYQQTPGQGLQFLFEYFSETQRNKGNFPGRFSGRQFSNSRSEMNVSTLELGDSALYLCASSSGAYEQYFGPGTRLTVT.

This CDR3 is CSVEEGRYEQFF. The CDR3 bases are TGCAGCGTTGAGGAAGGGCGCTATGAGCAGTTCTTC. This chain joins TRBV29-1 and TRBJ2-1; no reliable D call. Germline values: CDR1 SQVTM, CDR2 ANQGSEA. The V and J ends lost 3 bases and 8 bases respectively, with 11 bases between them. The CDR3 spans 12 residues.

V is TRBV11-3 and J is TRBJ2-3, with 7 bases that match TRBD2. J was trimmed by 3 bases and V by 2 bases; bases with no gene match: 5. The germline V gene encodes CDR1 SGHNT and CDR2 YENEEA. There are 15 residues in the CDR3. The CDR3 spells CASSLSSGLTDTQYF. CDR3 in DNA: TGTGCCAGCAGCTTAAGTAGCGGGCTGACAGATACGCAGTATTTT.

This clone was counted only a few times. The chain is built from TRBV7-9 and TRBJ2-1; TRBD1 agrees at 7 bases. The V segment lost 3 bases and the J segment 3 bases; nucleotides outside the gene matches: 5. Germline-derived CDR1 and CDR2 are SEHNR and FQNEAQ (reference sequence). This CDR3 is built from 15 residues. The CDR3 region is CASSFLTGYYNEQFF. The CDR3 bases are TGTGCCAGCAGCTTCTTGACAGGGTACTACAATGAGCAGTTCTTC.

The chain combines TRBV5-4 with TRBJ1-2, with a tentative D call TRBD1 (5 bases). This CDR3 has 15 residues. The germline V and J ends were trimmed by 1 base and 4 bases, with 14 bases remaining between them. In germline, CDR1 is SGHNT, CDR2 YYREEE (reference sequence). The CDR3 sequence is CASSLTGGGFYGYTF. Written as DNA, the CDR3 is TGTGCCAGCAGCTTGACGGGGGGTGGCTTCTATGGCTACACCTTC.

This chain joins TRBV18 and TRBJ2-7; 11 nucleotides match TRBD1. Germline V gene data show CDR1 as KGHSH and CDR2 as LQKENI. V gave up 2 bases and J gave up 3 bases; unmatched junction bases: 3. The CDR3 has 15 amino acids. The CDR3 loop reads CASSPRTGGHYEQYF. The CDR3 nucleotides are TGTGCCAGCTCACCAAGGACAGGGGGCCACTACGAGCAGTACTTC.

The rearrangement links TRBV5-1 to TRBJ2-3; D is unresolved. This CDR3 is 15 amino acids long. Germline V gene lookup returns CDR1 SGHRS and CDR2 YFSETQ. The V end was cut by 1 base, the J end by 0 bases, with 9 bases between. CDR3 protein: CASSLQAPSTDTQYF. The CDR3 region has the DNA TGCGCCAGCAGCTTGCAGGCACCGAGCACAGATACGCAGTATTTT. The whole variable domain, filled in from reference TRBV5-1 and TRBJ2-3, reads KAGVTQTPRYLIKTRGQQVTLSCSPISGHRSVSWYQQTPGQGLQFLFEYFSETQRNKGNFPGRFSGRQFSNSRSEMNVSTLELGDSALYLCASSLQAPSTDTQYFGPGTRLTVL.

The gene calls are TRBV20-1 and TRBJ1-1, with a possible D match to TRBD1 (5 bases). The V gene lost 7 bases and the J gene lost 4 bases, with 10 bases spanning the gap. This CDR3 comprises 11 residues. Germline V CDR1 and CDR2: DFQATT, SNEGSKA (reference sequence). The CDR3 DNA sequence: TGCAGTGGACAGTTAGGCACTGAAGCTTTCTTT. Translated, it gives CSGQLGTEAFF.

The CDR3 loop reads CAWSVAKGETQYF. For the CDR3, the DNA is TGTGCCTGGAGTGTCGCTAAGGGAGAGACCCAGTACTTC. The chain is built from TRBV30 and TRBJ2-5, with D unclear. Trimming pared 0 bases from V and 4 bases from J, leaving 9 bases between. The CDR3 has 13 residues. Germline V CDR1 and CDR2: GTSNPN, SVGIG (reference sequence).

The J gene is TRBJ1-1, the V gene TRBV2; tentative D call: TRBD1 (6 bases). This CDR3 contains 16 residues. V gave up 7 bases and J gave up 4 bases, with 22 bases separating them. Germline lookup yields CDR1 SNHLY and CDR2 FYNNEI. CDR3 coding DNA: TGTGCCAGCAAGTTAGAACCAGGGGTGATTATCACTGAAGCTTTCTTT. Residues: CASKLEPGVIITEAFF.

The chain has TRBV11-2 and TRBJ1-2; weak D call: TRBD1 (6 bases). Germline V gene data show CDR1 as SGHAT and CDR2 as FQNNGV. V was trimmed by 3 bases and J by 4 bases, leaving 12 bases between them. This CDR3 contains 14 residues. CDR3 region: CASSLARGAYGYTF. The CDR3 DNA reads TGTGCCAGCAGCTTGGCCAGGGGCGCCTATGGCTACACCTTC.

The CDR3 is CASSLGLAGLNEQFF. CDR3 bases: TGCGCCAGCAGCTTGGGACTAGCGGGGTTGAATGAGCAGTTCTTC. The chain is built from TRBV5-1 and TRBJ2-1; the match to TRBD2 covers 11 bases. The CDR3 runs to 15 residues. Germline V gene sequence: CDR1 SGHRS, CDR2 YFSETQ. V lost 0 bases and J lost 7; bases outside the gene matches: 3. The entire variable domain, with the rest obtained from reference TRBV5-1 and TRBJ2-1, is as follows: KAGVTQTPRYLIKTRGQQVTLSCSPISGHRSVSWYQQTPGQGLQFLFEYFSETQRNKGNFPGRFSGRQFSNSRSEMNVSTLELGDSALYLCASSLGLAGLNEQFFGPGTRLTVL.

V and J are TRBV5-6 and TRBJ2-1, with a tentative D call TRBD2 (5 bases). In germline, CDR1 is SGHDT, CDR2 YYEEEE. This CDR3 region has 13 residues. V lost 2 bases, J lost 6 bases, and 9 bases lay in between. The CDR3 sequence: CASSFEGFNEQFF. The CDR3 DNA sequence: TGTGCCAGCAGCTTTGAGGGTTTCAATGAGCAGTTCTTC.

The chain couples TRBV5-4 to TRBJ1-2; D is perhaps TRBD1 (5 bases). Germline values: CDR1 SGHNT, CDR2 YYREEE (reference sequence). The V and J ends lost 5 bases and 8 bases respectively, with 22 bases between them. The CDR3 totals 15 residues. DNA of the CDR3: TGTGCCAGCAGTTACGGGGACGGGAGTTACGGGGGCTACACCTTC. Translated: CASSYGDGSYGGYTF.

This chain connects TRBV2 to TRBJ1-2, with D perhaps matching TRBD1 (6 bases). Trimming removed 2 bases from V and 7 bases from J, with 8 bases in between. This CDR3 is built from 12 residues. The germline V gene encodes CDR1 SNHLY and CDR2 FYNNEI. CDR3 sequence reads: CASSESGAGYTF. The CDR3 DNA reads as TGTGCCAGCAGTGAATCAGGGGCTGGCTACACCTTC.

The rearrangement joins TRBV27 to TRBJ2-7, with 7 bases fitting TRBD1. Germline CDR1 is MNHEY and CDR2 is SMNVEV (reference sequence). V was clipped by 4 bases and J by 5 bases; unmatched bases: 8. The length of the CDR3 is 14 residues. The CDR3 nucleotides read TGTGCCAGCAGTTCACGGGACAGTACCCACGAGCAGTACTTC. It translates to CASSSRDSTHEQYF.